This TCR beta chain was sequenced for a study of early T cells in non-severe SARS-CoV-2 infection (dated by TCRdb to the early 2020s). At the level of the whole study: TCR sequencing used bulk RNA from unsorted whole blood, so alpha and beta chains could not be paired. The full study reports these points: VDJdb matching was skewed toward anti-spike CD8 responses, so virus-specific expansions were likely underestimated and private and CD4 specificities were missed.

The CDR3 spans 13 residues, from the cysteine through the phenylalanine. Solely the CDR3 DNA is kept, with 39 bases framed from the first base. Trimming removed 5 bases from V and 3 bases from J, leaving 10 bases between the germline ends. In the germline V gene, CDR1 corresponds to LGHNT and CDR2 to FRNRAP. Set within a cohort of healthcare workers in London, UK, this nested case-control study involved weekly PCR testing of nasopharyngeal swabs along with blood sampling. Healthcare workers were recruited during the week of the UK lockdown, between 23 and 31 March 2020, and followed weekly for up to about 15 weeks. The table lists this clonotype with a few counts. Its antigen target is currently unknown. There are no base qualities to consult, and no much larger clone falls within one base. Library generation was performed with 5' RACE. Instrument on record: NextSeq 500. In the TCR library protocol, unique molecular identifiers were attached to individual cDNA molecules to correct for PCR bias and sequencing error. TCR alpha and beta chains were both sequenced, and the abundances of alpha and beta sequences in each sample were closely correlated with each other. The study's processing was this. Decombinator V4 was used to annotate the V gene, J gene and CDR3 of the TCR sequences. Expanded TCRs were defined as changing significantly between any two time points under a Poisson model with p below 0.0001. Abundances of TCRs were expressed as counts per million after normalisation to the total number of TCRs sequenced in each sample. MAIT TCRs were defined by TRAV1-2 paired with TRAJ12, TRAJ20 or TRAJ33, and iNKT TCRs by TRAV10 paired with TRAJ18. A search of VDJdb, accessed on 1 November 2021, was run for TCRs annotated to CMV, EBV and SARS-CoV-2, with TCRs annotated for multiple antigens excluded. The public reads were quality trimmed at Q25 with fastp and then assembled into clones with MiXCR by TCRdb, keeping productive beta chains. A single entry per CDR3 protein holds the most common genes and DNA from its merged rows. TCRdb, not the original authors, processed these V and J calls. This sample comprises tens of thousands of distinct CDR3 sequences, about an eighth of them detected only once. Together, the top ten hold roughly 5.8% of the sample.

The sample in question was whole blood, obtained at baseline. This receptor chain uses TRBV12-5 and TRBJ1-1, with TRBD1 as a weak D call on 5 bases. The receptor was isolated from an adult who was a healthcare worker with PCR-confirmed SARS-CoV-2 infection or an uninfected control (not recorded which). This receptor has the CDR3 CASGQTGDTEAFF. The DNA sequence is TGTGCTAGTGGTCAAACAGGAGACACTGAAGCTTTCTTT. With the portions outside the CDR3 filled from the reference TRBV12-5 and TRBJ1-1 genes, the complete variable region becomes DARVTQTPRHKVTEMGQEVTMRCQPILGHNTVFWYRQTMMQGLELLAYFRNRAPLDDSGMPKDRFSAEMPDATLATLKIQPSEPRDSAVYFCASGQTGDTEAFFGQGTRLTVV.